Below, one T cell receptor (beta chain) is given with its context. The antigen remains unidentified. The data derive from a study of blood T cells in healthy people across ages. Study results and caveats: Getting older went along with TCR beta diversity per million T cells dropping roughly linearly.

Primers used in a second PCR of roughly 6 to 11 cycles were a sample-barcoded 5' primer and a J-beta primer mix. The yield of each sample was at least 2.5 million CDR3-containing paired-end reads. A single record per CDR3 protein comes from TCRdb applying MiXCR to the 5' RACE reads. The sample shows roughly 500,000 distinct CDR3 sequences, around 24% of them seen only once. The CDR3 is 14 residues long. V lost 4 bases and J lost 12, with 20 bases in between. Germline V gene sequence: CDR1 SGHRS, CDR2 YFSETQ. The data also belong to a second study, concerning T cells of mothers and their children. As that study records: Random nucleotides (2-4) and sample barcodes were added by the M1S primer used in the second PCR. With unrelated pairs as the comparison, related mother-child pairs had a slightly higher overlap that was not significant.

This clonotype was sampled from a boy between 5 and 17 years old in good health. What was sequenced was blood. V and J are TRBV5-1 and TRBJ2-1; no reliable D call. CDR3 region: CASSQRDYNDVQFF. CDR3 DNA sequence: TGCGCCAGCAGCCAGAGAGATTACAATGATGTGCAGTTCTTC.